The source of this T cell receptor (beta chain) is a study of CD8+ T cells in alopecia areata. Overall study context: Those patients who were treated received oral tofacitinib, which was given at 5 to 10 mg twice daily for moderate-to-severe alopecia areata. Notes on the study in general: Across lesional scalp, and particularly alopecia totalis/universalis, clonality surpassed that of normal scalp.

In each case, RNA was isolated and then reverse transcribed into cDNA as the sequencing template. This table comes from immunoSEQ multiplex PCR, and its TCRdb copy is limited to in-frame clones, with some not included. The profile shows about 120,000 clones, 60% to 65% of them singletons. Treatment reported: oral pan-JAK inhibitor, 5-10 mg twice daily. Researchers gathered lesional scalp punch biopsies and peripheral blood from patients with alopecia areata. Sorting from PBMCs produced CD4+ and CD8+ T cells. To note about this clone: What it binds is unknown.

The sample in question was CD4+ T cells sorted from blood, obtained at week 4, from a patient treated with tofacitinib. The sequence came from a human donor with alopecia areata.

The CDR3 DNA sequence: TGTGCCAGCAGCTCCCGACAGGGGGCATATGAGCAGTACTTC. Protein product: CASSSRQGAYEQYF. This chain links TRBV5-6 with TRBJ2-7, with 10 positions matching TRBD1. This CDR3 contains 14 residues. Trimming took 3 bases from V and 7 from J; bases not matched to a gene: 7. Per germline, CDR1 SGHDT and CDR2 YYEEEE.